This passage covers 25 T cell receptor beta chains from one sample sequenced in a study of blood T cell repertoires in COVID-19. The data were produced by immunoSEQ multiplex PCR, yet TCRdb's version contains in-frame clones alone and is incomplete. The table records roughly 200,000 clones, about four fifths of them present only once. Specimen: peripheral blood. The receptors were gathered from a woman in her thirties or forties with COVID-19, enrolled during active disease.

The CDR3 loop reads CASSPTGGPQPQHF. CDR3 coding DNA: TGTGCCAGCAGCCCCACGGGGGGCCCTCAGCCCCAGCATTTT. The gene calls are TRBV3-1 (or the pseudogene TRBV3-2) and TRBJ1-5; a possible D gene is TRBD1 (6 bases). Germline assignment: CDR1 LGHDT and CDR2 YNNKEL (reference sequence). The V end lost 4 bases, the J end lost 6 bases, and 13 bases lay between the germline ends. The CDR3 consists of 14 residues.

The chain joins TRBV18 to TRBJ2-2, with a tentative D call TRBD1 (6 bases). Trimming cost V 0 bases and J 7 bases, with 15 bases left between them. The CDR3 extends over 16 amino acids. Germline V gene lookup returns CDR1 KGHSH and CDR2 LQKENI. The CDR3 loop is CASSPPLQGSGGELFF. CDR3 in DNA: TGTGCCAGCTCACCACCGCTTCAGGGGAGTGGCGGGGAGCTGTTTTTT.

The count of this clone is one. The V and J genes are TRBV27 and TRBJ2-1; D unresolved. Trimming stripped 7 bases from V and 0 bases from J, with 13 bases between. The germline CDR1 and CDR2 sequences are MNHEY and SMNVEV (reference sequence). The CDR3 loop spans 15 amino acids. CDR3 in amino acids: CASTMAGSSYNEQFF. CDR3 sequence (DNA): TGTGCCAGCACTATGGCCGGGTCCTCCTACAATGAGCAGTTCTTC.

This clone was recorded once. The gene calls are TRBV12-3 or TRBV12-4 and TRBJ1-1, with D uncertain. The CDR3 is 13 amino acids. With 7 bases removed from V and 2 bases from J, the gap between germline ends came to 11 bases. CDR3 sequence (DNA): TGTGCCAGCACCTTCTCTCTAAACACTGAAGCTTTCTTT. Its translation: CASTFSLNTEAFF.

For the CDR3, the DNA is TGTGCCAGCCATAGGGGTAATGGGGACAATGAGCAGTTCTTC. Translating it yields CASHRGNGDNEQFF. The V and J genes are TRBV5-6 and TRBJ2-1; D may be TRBD1 (5 bases). V lost 7 bases, J lost 5 bases, and 16 bases lay in between. The CDR3 spans 14 residues. Germline V gives CDR1 SGHDT, CDR2 YYEEEE. The whole variable domain, remainder taken from reference TRBV5-6 and TRBJ2-1, is DAGVTQSPTHLIKTRGQQVTLRCSPKSGHDTVSWYQQALGQGPQFIFQYYEEEERQRGNFPDRFSGHQFPNYSSELNVNALLLGDSALYLCASHRGNGDNEQFFGPGTRLTVL.

CDR3 DNA sequence: TGCGCCAGCAGCACGACAGGGTCCGCCGAGCAGTACTTC. Its protein product is CASSTTGSAEQYF. This rearrangement joins TRBV5-1 to TRBJ2-7, with 7 bases lining up with TRBD1. Germline V lookup: CDR1 SGHRS, CDR2 YFSETQ. V lost 4 bases and J lost 6; bases outside the gene matches: 7. The CDR3 covers 13 residues.

The chain employs TRBV4-2 and TRBJ2-3, with D possibly matching TRBD2 (5 bases). The V end was cut by 4 bases, the J end by 6 bases, with 5 bases between. The CDR3 contains 11 residues. The V gene's germline CDR1 is LGHNA and CDR2 YNFKEQ. The CDR3 DNA is TGTGCCAGCAGCCGCGGGGATACGCAGTATTTT. This sequence encodes CASSRGDTQYF.

The rearrangement joins TRBV19 to TRBJ2-2, with D tentatively TRBD2 (5 bases). The CDR3 is 15 amino acids. V was shortened by 4 bases and J by 0 bases, with 9 bases between the two germline ends. The germline V gene has CDR1 LNHDA and CDR2 SQIVND (reference sequence). CDR3 nucleotide sequence: TGTGCCAGTAGTAAGGCCGGGGCGAACACCGGGGAGCTGTTTTTT. Translating gives CASSKAGANTGELFF.

The V gene is TRBV4-1, the J gene TRBJ1-5; the match to TRBD1 covers 9 bases. The ends lost 3 bases at V and 2 bases at J; junction bases unmatched: 2. The CDR3 totals 15 residues. Germline V gene data show CDR1 as MGHRA and CDR2 as YSYEKL. This CDR3 reads CASSQTGGGNQPQHF. The DNA for the CDR3 is TGCGCCAGCAGCCAGACAGGGGGTGGCAATCAGCCCCAGCATTTT.

The V and J genes are TRBV21-1 and TRBJ2-3; the DNA was not compared with TRBD2, the D call given in the table. TRBV21-1 is described as a pseudogene. The CDR3 has 10 amino acids. CDR3 amino acids: CASSTNTQYF. The CDR3 bases are TGTGCCAGCAGCACTAATACGCAGTATTTT.

The chain couples TRBV6-5 to TRBJ2-7; 9 nucleotides line up with TRBD1. Germline V gene lookup returns CDR1 MNHEY and CDR2 SVGAGI. The J segment lost 7 bases and the V segment lost 6 bases, leaving 10 bases of the junction unmatched. CDR3 size: 14 residues. CDR3 sequence (DNA): TGTGCCAGCAGCACTAATACAGGGGGCGATGAGCAGTACTTC. Translation: CASSTNTGGDEQYF.

This clone was counted once. The rearrangement joins TRBV5-6 to TRBJ2-5; TRBD2 might be the D (5 bases). The V end was cut by 4 bases, the J end by 4 bases, with 11 bases between. The CDR3 covers 13 residues. CDR1 is SGHDT, CDR2 YYEEEE, per germline. As DNA, the CDR3 is TGTGCCAGCAGCCTAACGGAGGTAGAGACCCAGTACTTC. Its protein product is CASSLTEVETQYF.

Only one count was recorded for this clone. CDR3 amino acids: CASSTGRGTQPQHF. The DNA for the CDR3 is TGTGCCAGCAGTACAGGGAGGGGCACTCAGCCCCAGCATTTT. The chain uses TRBV2 and TRBJ1-5, with D possibly TRBD1 on 6 matching bases. Germline values: CDR1 SNHLY, CDR2 FYNNEI. The V gene lost 5 bases and the J gene lost 6 bases, with 14 bases spanning the gap. The length of the CDR3 is 14 residues.

The chain combines TRBV30 with TRBJ2-5; D gene unclear. V lost 2 bases and J 1 base, leaving 8 bases between the germline ends. The CDR3 length is 13 residues. In germline, CDR1 is GTSNPN, CDR2 SVGIG (reference sequence). CDR3: CAWSMGLQETQYF. CDR3 in DNA: TGTGCCTGGAGTATGGGCCTCCAAGAGACCCAGTACTTC.

Only a few counts were recorded for this clone. J is TRBJ1-6 and V is TRBV2; 7 bases line up with TRBD1. The CDR3 has 14 amino acids. The V segment lost 7 bases and the J segment 4 bases; nucleotides outside the gene matches: 4. Per germline, CDR1 SNHLY and CDR2 FYNNEI. The CDR3 loop reads CASTLTGYNSPLHF. CDR3 bases: TGTGCCAGCACCCTGACAGGGTATAATTCACCCCTCCACTTT.

The chain carries TRBV11-2 and TRBJ2-1; 7 nucleotides line up with TRBD2. This CDR3 spans 12 amino acids. The V gene's germline CDR1 is SGHAT and CDR2 FQNNGV. V shed 4 bases and J 8 bases; nucleotides not matched to a gene: 2. The CDR3, as DNA: TGTGCCAGCAGCTCTAGCGGAGATGAGCAGTTCTTC. This sequence encodes CASSSSGDEQFF.

The V call is TRBV5-6, the J call TRBJ2-1; possible D gene TRBD1, 5 bases. Germline V gene sequence: CDR1 SGHDT, CDR2 YYEEEE. The CDR3 spans 15 residues. Trimming left V 0 bases short and J 3 bases short, with 10 bases between. The DNA of the CDR3 is TGTGCCAGCAGCTTGGGACAGAGCTTCTACAATGAGCAGTTCTTC. Translating it yields CASSLGQSFYNEQFF.

A remark on this clone: A much larger clonotype is one base distant, so this may be a read error. V and J are TRBV30 and TRBJ1-3; D perhaps matches TRBD1 (6 bases). The CDR3 consists of 14 residues. Germline V gene sequence: CDR1 GTSNPN, CDR2 SVGIG (reference sequence). The CDR3 DNA reads as TGTGCCCGGAGTGTTGGGACACCTGGAAACACCATATATTTT. Encoded protein: CARSVGTPGNTIYF. Full variable domain (rest looked up from reference TRBV30 and TRBJ1-3): SQTIHQWPATLVQPVGSPLSLECTVEGTSNPNLYWYRQAAGRGLQLLFYSVGIGQISSEVPQNLSASRPQDRQFILSSKKLLLSDSGFYLCARSVGTPGNTIYFGEGSWLTVV.

This chain joins TRBV5-5 and TRBJ2-7; 12 nucleotides align to TRBD2. Germline CDR1 SGHKS, CDR2 YYEKEE (reference sequence). Trimming at V came to 4 bases and at J to 4 bases, leaving 3 bases not matched to a gene. The CDR3 runs 14 residues. The CDR3 is CASSVTSGGYEQYV. The CDR3 nucleotides read TGTGCCAGCAGCGTGACTAGCGGGGGTTACGAGCAGTACGTC.

In its sample, this clone was seen a few times. The chain is built from TRBV7-9 and TRBJ1-1; D is unclear. Trimming stripped 2 bases from V and 1 base from J, with 20 bases between. This CDR3 region has 18 residues. The germline gives CDR1 SEHNR, CDR2 FQNEAQ (reference sequence). The CDR3 nucleotides read TGTGCCAGCAGCTTATCACATTCGGGGATAAACGCGAACACTGAAGCTTTCTTT. Encoded protein: CASSLSHSGINANTEAFF.

V and J are TRBV6-5 and TRBJ2-7; no definite D call. Germline CDR1 reads MNHEY; CDR2 reads SVGAGI. This CDR3 has 14 residues. V lost 4 bases and J 5 bases, leaving 15 bases between the germline ends. The CDR3 bases are TGTGCCAGCAGTTTCTCCAGGCAAACAGACGAGCAGTACTTC. It codes for CASSFSRQTDEQYF.

V and J are TRBV10-2 and TRBJ2-3; D is possibly TRBD2 (5 bases). Trimming left V 1 base short and J 3 bases short, with 8 bases between. This CDR3 spans 14 amino acids. Germline V gene lookup returns CDR1 WSHSY and CDR2 SAAADI. Here the CDR3 reads CASSEWLATDTQYF. Here the CDR3 DNA reads TGCGCCAGCAGTGAGTGGCTAGCTACAGATACGCAGTATTTT.

This chain joins TRBV3-1 (or the pseudogene TRBV3-2) and TRBJ1-1; 8 bases agree with TRBD1. The CDR3 contains 15 residues. Per the germline V gene, CDR1 is LGHDT and CDR2 is YNNKEL (reference sequence). V gave up 4 bases and J gave up 0 bases; unmatched junction bases: 4. The CDR3 spells CASSRDRGLNTEAFF. The DNA of the CDR3 is TGTGCCAGCAGCCGCGACAGGGGTTTGAACACTGAAGCTTTCTTT.

This clone has just a few counts. CDR3 in DNA: TGTGCCAGCAGCTTAGGGTCGGGACAGGGAGGCTACACCTTC. This gives the protein CASSLGSGQGGYTF. This chain uses TRBV7-9 with TRBJ1-2, with 9 bases aligning to TRBD1. J gave up 8 bases and V 1 base, and 5 bases lay outside the gene matches. Per the germline V gene, CDR1 is SEHNR and CDR2 is FQNEAQ (reference sequence). The length of the CDR3 is 14 residues.

The chain joins TRBV5-1 to TRBJ2-2; 8 nucleotides match TRBD1. This CDR3 spans 15 amino acids. The germline V gene encodes CDR1 SGHRS and CDR2 YFSETQ. The trim removed 0 bases at V and 3 bases at J, leaving 1 base unmatched. The CDR3 loop reads CASSLGTGYTGELFF. In DNA, the CDR3 is TGCGCCAGCAGCTTGGGGACAGGGTACACCGGGGAGCTGTTTTTT.